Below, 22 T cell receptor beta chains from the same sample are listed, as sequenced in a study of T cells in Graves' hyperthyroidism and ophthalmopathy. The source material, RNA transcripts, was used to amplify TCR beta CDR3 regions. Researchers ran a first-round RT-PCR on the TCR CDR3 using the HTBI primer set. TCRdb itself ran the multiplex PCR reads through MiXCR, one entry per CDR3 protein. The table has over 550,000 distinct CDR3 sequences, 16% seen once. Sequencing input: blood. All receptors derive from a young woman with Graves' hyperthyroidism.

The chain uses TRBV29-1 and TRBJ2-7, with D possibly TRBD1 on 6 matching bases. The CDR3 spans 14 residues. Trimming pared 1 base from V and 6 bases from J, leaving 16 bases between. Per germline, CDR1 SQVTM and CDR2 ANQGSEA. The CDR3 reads CSVEGGPGRAEQYF. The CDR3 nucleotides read TGCAGCGTTGAAGGGGGGCCCGGTAGGGCCGAGCAGTACTTC.

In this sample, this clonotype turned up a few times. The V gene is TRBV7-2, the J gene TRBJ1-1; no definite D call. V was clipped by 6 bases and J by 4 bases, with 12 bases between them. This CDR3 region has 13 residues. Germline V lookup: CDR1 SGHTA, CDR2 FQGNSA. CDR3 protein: CASSNLWGTEAFF. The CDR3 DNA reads TGTGCCAGCAGTAACCTATGGGGCACTGAAGCTTTCTTT.

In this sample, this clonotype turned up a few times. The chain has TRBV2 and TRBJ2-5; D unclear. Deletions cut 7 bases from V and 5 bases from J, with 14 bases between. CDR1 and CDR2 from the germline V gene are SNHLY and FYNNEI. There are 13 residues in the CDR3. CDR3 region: CASTLGRSETQYF. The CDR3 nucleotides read TGTGCCAGCACGCTCGGGCGGTCGGAGACCCAGTACTTC. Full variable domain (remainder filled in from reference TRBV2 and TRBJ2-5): EPEVTQTPSHQVTQMGQEVILRCVPISNHLYFYWYRQILGQKVEFLVSFYNNEISEKSEIFDDQFSVERPDGSNFTLKIRSTKLEDSAMYFCASTLGRSETQYFGPGTRLLVL.

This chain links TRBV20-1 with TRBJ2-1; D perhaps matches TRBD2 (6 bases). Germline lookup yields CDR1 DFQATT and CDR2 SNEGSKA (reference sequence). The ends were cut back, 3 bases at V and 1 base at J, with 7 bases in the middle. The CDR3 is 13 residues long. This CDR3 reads CSARDYSYNEQFF. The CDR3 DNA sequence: TGCAGTGCTAGGGACTATTCCTACAATGAGCAGTTCTTC.

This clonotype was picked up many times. The CDR3 loop reads CASSLREAYEQYF. In DNA form, the CDR3 reads TGTGCCAGCAGCTTAAGGGAAGCCTACGAGCAGTACTTC. The chain couples TRBV7-9 to TRBJ2-7; D gene uncertain. V shed 2 bases and J shed 2 bases, with 7 bases lying between them. CDR1 is SEHNR, CDR2 FQNEAQ, per germline (reference sequence). CDR3 size: 13 residues.

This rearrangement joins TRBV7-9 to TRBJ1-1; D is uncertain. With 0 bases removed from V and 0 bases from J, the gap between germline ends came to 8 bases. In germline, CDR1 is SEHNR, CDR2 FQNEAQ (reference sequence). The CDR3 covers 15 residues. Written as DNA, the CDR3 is TGTGCCAGCAGCTTAGCGGAGGGATTGAACACTGAAGCTTTCTTT. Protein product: CASSLAEGLNTEAFF. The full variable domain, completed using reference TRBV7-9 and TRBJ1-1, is DTGVSQNPRHKITKRGQNVTFRCDPISEHNRLYWYRQTLGQGPEFLTYFQNEAQLEKSRLLSDRFSAERPKGSFSTLEIQRTEQGDSAMYLCASSLAEGLNTEAFFGQGTRLTVV.

The CDR3 region is CASSSLSDYLHREQYF. In nucleotides, the CDR3 is TGTGCCAGCAGCTCCCTCTCGGACTATCTGCACCGCGAGCAGTACTTC. The chain couples TRBV7-9 to TRBJ2-7, with a weak D call TRBD2 (6 bases). The CDR3 is made up of 16 amino acids. Germline loops: CDR1 SEHNR, CDR2 FQNEAQ (reference sequence). The V and J ends lost 4 bases and 6 bases respectively, with 22 bases between them. The whole variable domain, filled in from reference TRBV7-9 and TRBJ2-7, reads DTGVSQNPRHKITKRGQNVTFRCDPISEHNRLYWYRQTLGQGPEFLTYFQNEAQLEKSRLLSDRFSAERPKGSFSTLEIQRTEQGDSAMYLCASSSLSDYLHREQYFGPGTRLTVT.

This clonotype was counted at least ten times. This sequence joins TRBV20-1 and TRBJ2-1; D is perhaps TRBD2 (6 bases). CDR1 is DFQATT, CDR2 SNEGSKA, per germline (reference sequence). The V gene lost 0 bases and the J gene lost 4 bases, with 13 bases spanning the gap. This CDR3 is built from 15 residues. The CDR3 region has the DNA TGCAGTGCTAGAGATGTGGCTAGCGTTTACAATGAGCAGTTCTTC. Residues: CSARDVASVYNEQFF.

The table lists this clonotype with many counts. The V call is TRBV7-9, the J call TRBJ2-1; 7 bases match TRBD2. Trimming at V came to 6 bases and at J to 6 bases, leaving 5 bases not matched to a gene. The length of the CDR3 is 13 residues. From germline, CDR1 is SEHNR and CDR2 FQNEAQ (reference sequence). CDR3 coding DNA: TGTGCCAGCAGAACATGGGGGGGCAATGAGCAGTTCTTC. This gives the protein CASRTWGGNEQFF.

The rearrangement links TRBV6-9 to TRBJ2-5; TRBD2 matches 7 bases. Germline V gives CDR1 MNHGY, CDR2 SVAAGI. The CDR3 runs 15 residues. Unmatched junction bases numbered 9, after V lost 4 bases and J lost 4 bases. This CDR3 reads CASSSAGSIGETQYF. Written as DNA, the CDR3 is TGTGCCAGCAGTTCAGCGGGGAGTATAGGAGAGACCCAGTACTTC.

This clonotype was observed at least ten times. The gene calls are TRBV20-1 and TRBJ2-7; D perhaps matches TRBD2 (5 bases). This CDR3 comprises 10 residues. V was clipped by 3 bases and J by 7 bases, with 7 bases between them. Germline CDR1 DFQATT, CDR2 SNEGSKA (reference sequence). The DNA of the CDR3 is TGCAGTGCTAGTTCGGGAGAGCAGTACTTC. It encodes CSASSGEQYF.

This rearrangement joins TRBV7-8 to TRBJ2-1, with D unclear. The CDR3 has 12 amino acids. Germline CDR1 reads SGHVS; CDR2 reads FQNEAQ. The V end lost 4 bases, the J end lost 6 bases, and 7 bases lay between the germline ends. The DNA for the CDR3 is TGTGCCAGCAGCTCCGACGGCAATGAGCAGTTCTTC. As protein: CASSSDGNEQFF.

CDR3 sequence reads: CASSSLPGGNTGELFF. The CDR3 DNA sequence: TGTGCCAGCAGTTCACTTCCTGGAGGGAACACCGGGGAGCTGTTTTTT. The rearrangement uses TRBV28 and TRBJ2-2, with D possibly matching TRBD2 (5 bases). Between the trimmed V and J ends, which lost 4 bases and 1 base, there was a span of 13 bases. Germline V CDR1 and CDR2: MDHEN, SYDVKM. The CDR3 has 16 amino acids.

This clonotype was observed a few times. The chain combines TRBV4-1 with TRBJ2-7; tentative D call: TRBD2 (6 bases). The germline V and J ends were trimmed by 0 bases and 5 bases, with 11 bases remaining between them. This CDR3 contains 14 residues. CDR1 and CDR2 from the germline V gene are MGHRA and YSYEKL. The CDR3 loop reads CASSQDRRVNEQYF. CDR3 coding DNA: TGCGCCAGCAGCCAAGATAGGAGGGTTAACGAGCAGTACTTC.

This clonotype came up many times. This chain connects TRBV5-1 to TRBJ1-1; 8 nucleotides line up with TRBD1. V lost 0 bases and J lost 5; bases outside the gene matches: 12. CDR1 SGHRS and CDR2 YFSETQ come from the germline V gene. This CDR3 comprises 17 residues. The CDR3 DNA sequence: TGCGCCAGCAGCTTGGCCCAAGGACAGGGAGGAGGGACTGAAGCTTTCTTT. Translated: CASSLAQGQGGGTEAFF.

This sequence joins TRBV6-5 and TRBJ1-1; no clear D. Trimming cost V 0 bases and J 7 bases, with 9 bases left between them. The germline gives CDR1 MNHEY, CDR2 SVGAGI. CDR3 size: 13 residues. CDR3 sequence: CASSYSSQVEAFF. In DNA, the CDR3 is TGTGCCAGCAGTTACTCGAGTCAGGTTGAAGCTTTCTTT.

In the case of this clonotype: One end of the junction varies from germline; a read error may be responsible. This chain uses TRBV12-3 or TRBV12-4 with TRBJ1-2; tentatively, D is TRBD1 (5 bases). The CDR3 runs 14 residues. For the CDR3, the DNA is TGTGCCAGCAGTATAGACAGAAATTACAAACAAGCTGCCTTC. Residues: CASSIDRNYKQAAF.

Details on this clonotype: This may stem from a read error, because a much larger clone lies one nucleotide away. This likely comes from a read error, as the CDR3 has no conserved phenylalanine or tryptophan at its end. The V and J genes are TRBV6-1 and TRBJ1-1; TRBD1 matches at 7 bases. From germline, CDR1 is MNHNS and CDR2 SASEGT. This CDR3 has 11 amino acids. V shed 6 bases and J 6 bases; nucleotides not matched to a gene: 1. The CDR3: CASSGTAEAFL. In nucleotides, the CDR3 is TGTGCCAGCAGCGGGACAGCTGAAGCTTTCCTT.

CDR3 sequence: CASSRDRVPTGELFF. DNA of the CDR3: TGTGCCAGCAGCCGGGACAGGGTCCCCACCGGGGAGCTGTTTTTT. The chain couples TRBV7-3 to TRBJ2-2, with 9 bases that match TRBD1. Germline lookup yields CDR1 SGHTA and CDR2 FQGTGA. This CDR3 has 15 amino acids. V lost 5 bases, J lost 4 bases, and 5 bases stayed unmatched. Together with reference TRBV7-3 and TRBJ2-2, the CDR3 gives the full variable domain: GAGVSQTPSNKVTEKGKYVELRCDPISGHTALYWYRQSLGQGPEFLIYFQGTGAADDSGLPNDRFFAVRPEGSVSTLKIQRTERGDSAVYLCASSRDRVPTGELFFGEGSRLTVL.

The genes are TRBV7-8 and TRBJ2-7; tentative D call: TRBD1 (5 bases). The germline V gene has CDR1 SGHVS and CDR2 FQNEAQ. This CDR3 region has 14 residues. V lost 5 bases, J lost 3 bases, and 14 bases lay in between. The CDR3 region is CASSPLGLLYEQYF. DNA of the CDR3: TGTGCCAGCAGCCCCTTGGGGCTCCTCTACGAGCAGTACTTC.

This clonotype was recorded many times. This chain's CDR3 is CSALSYSGSSYNEQFF. Here the CDR3 DNA reads TGCAGTGCACTTTCCTATAGCGGGAGCTCCTACAATGAGCAGTTCTTC. The V call is TRBV20-1, the J call TRBJ2-1; TRBD2 aligns across 9 bases. This CDR3 has 16 residues. V shed 6 bases, J shed 0 bases, and the junction held 9 bases outside the gene matches. Germline loops: CDR1 DFQATT, CDR2 SNEGSKA (reference sequence).

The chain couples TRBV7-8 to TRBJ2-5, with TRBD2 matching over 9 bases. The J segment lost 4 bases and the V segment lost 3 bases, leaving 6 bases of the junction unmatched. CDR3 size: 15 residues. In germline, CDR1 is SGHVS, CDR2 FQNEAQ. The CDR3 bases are TGTGCCAGCAGCTTTCTAGCGGGACGTGGAGAGACCCAGTACTTC. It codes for CASSFLAGRGETQYF. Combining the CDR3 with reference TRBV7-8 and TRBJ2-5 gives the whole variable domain GAGVSQSPRYKVAKRGQDVALRCDPISGHVSLFWYQQALGQGPEFLTYFQNEAQLDKSGLPSDRFFAERPEGSVSTLKIQRTQQEDSAVYLCASSFLAGRGETQYFGPGTRLLVL.